Presented here are 2 T cell receptor beta chains from one specimen sequenced in a study of T-cell memory formation after mild COVID-19. TCRdb redid the calling of the 5' RACE reads with MiXCR, one entry per CDR3 protein. The table shows roughly 170,000 distinct CDR3 sequences, with 20% to 25% occurring only once. The sequencing input was PBMCs or a T cell subset sorted from them (not recorded which). These receptors were obtained from an adult woman who had mild COVID-19 (a few samples of this study predate the infection). Cell type and time point are not known.

This clonotype was seen a handful of times. The chain carries TRBV12-3 or TRBV12-4 and TRBJ2-1, with TRBD1 matching 8 bases. This CDR3 spans 14 amino acids. J gave up 7 bases and V 8 bases, and 10 bases lay outside the gene matches. This chain's CDR3 is CASGSDRAGNEQFF. The DNA of the CDR3 is TGTGCCAGCGGGTCGGACAGGGCGGGGAATGAGCAGTTCTTC.

The gene calls are TRBV19 and TRBJ1-2, with 7 positions matching TRBD1. With V trimmed by 9 bases and J by 8 bases, 15 bases remained unmatched. Germline CDR1 is LNHDA and CDR2 is SQIVND (reference sequence). The CDR3 extends over 14 amino acids. CDR3 in amino acids: CASEAYGDSMGYTF. CDR3 bases: TGTGCCAGCGAAGCGTACGGGGACAGCATGGGCTACACCTTC. The complete variable domain, with remaining parts taken from reference TRBV19 and TRBJ1-2, reads DGGITQSPKYLFRKEGQNVTLSCEQNLNHDAMYWYRQDPGQGLRLIYYSQIVNDFQKGDIAEGYSVSREKKESFPLTVTSAQKNPTAFYLCASEAYGDSMGYTFGSGTRLTVV.